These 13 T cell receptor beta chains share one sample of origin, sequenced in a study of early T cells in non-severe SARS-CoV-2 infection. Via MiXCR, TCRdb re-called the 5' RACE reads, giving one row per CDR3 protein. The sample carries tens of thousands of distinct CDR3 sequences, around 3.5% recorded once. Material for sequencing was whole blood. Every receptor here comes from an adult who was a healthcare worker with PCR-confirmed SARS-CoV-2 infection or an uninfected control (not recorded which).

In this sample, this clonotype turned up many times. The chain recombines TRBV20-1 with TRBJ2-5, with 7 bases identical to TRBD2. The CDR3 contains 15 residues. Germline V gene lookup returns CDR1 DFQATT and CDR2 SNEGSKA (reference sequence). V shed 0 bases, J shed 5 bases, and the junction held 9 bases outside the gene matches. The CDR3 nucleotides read TGCAGTGCTAGAGATATGGGGGAGGGTGGTGAGACCCAGTACTTC. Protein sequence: CSARDMGEGGETQYF.

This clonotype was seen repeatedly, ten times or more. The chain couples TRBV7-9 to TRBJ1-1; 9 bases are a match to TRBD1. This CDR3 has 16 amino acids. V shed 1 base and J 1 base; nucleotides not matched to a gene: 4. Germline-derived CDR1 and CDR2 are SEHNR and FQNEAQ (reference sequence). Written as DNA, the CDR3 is TGTGCCAGCAGCTTAGGGCAGACAGGGGGGAACACTGAAGCTTTCTTT. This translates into CASSLGQTGGNTEAFF. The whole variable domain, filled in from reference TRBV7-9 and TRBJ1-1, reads DTGVSQNPRHKITKRGQNVTFRCDPISEHNRLYWYRQTLGQGPEFLTYFQNEAQLEKSRLLSDRFSAERPKGSFSTLEIQRTEQGDSAMYLCASSLGQTGGNTEAFFGQGTRLTVV.

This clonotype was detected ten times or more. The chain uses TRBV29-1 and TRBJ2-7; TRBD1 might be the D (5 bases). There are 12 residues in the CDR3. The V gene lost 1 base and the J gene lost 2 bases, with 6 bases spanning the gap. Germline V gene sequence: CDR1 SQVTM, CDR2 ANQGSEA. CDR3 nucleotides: TGCAGCGTTGAAGCAGGGCCCTACGAGCAGTACTTC. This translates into CSVEAGPYEQYF.

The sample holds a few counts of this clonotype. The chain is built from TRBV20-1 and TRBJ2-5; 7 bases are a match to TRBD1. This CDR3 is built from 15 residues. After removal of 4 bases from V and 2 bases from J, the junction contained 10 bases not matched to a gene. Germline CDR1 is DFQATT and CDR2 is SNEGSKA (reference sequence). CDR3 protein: CSAISRTGNQETQYF. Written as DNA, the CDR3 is TGCAGTGCTATAAGTCGGACAGGAAATCAAGAGACCCAGTACTTC.

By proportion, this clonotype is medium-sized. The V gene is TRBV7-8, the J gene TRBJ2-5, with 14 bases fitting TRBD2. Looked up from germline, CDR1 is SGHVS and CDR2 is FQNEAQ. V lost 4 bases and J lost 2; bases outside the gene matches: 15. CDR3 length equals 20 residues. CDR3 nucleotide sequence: TGTGCCAGCAGCTCCCTCCCTAGACTAGCGGGAGGGCGGACGCAAGAGACCCAGTACTTC. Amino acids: CASSSLPRLAGGRTQETQYF.

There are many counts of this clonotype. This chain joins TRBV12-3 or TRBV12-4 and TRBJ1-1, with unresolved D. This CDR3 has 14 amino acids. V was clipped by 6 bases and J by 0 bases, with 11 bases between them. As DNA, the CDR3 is TGTGCCAGCAGCCTAAGTGAGATGAACACTGAAGCTTTCTTT. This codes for CASSLSEMNTEAFF.

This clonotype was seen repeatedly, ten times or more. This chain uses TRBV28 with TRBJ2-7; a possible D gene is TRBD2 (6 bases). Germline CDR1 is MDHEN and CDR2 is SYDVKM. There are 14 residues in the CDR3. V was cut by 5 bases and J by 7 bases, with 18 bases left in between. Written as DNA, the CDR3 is TGTGCCAGCAGTCCATGGGACGGGGGTCCGGAGCAGTACTTC. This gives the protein CASSPWDGGPEQYF. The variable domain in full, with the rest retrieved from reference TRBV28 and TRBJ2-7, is DVKVTQSSRYLVKRTGEKVFLECVQDMDHENMFWYRQDPGLGLRLIYFSYDVKMKEKGDIPEGYSVSREKKERFSLILESASTNQTSMYLCASSPWDGGPEQYFGPGTRLTVT.

CDR3: CASSLDGGYNSPLHF. The CDR3 DNA sequence: TGTGCCAGCAGCTTAGATGGCGGTTATAATTCACCCCTCCACTTT. The rearrangement joins TRBV7-2 to TRBJ1-6; D unclear. Germline V lookup: CDR1 SGHTA, CDR2 FQGNSA. The CDR3 sequence is 15 residues long. Trimming took 1 base from V and 4 from J, leaving 8 bases between them.

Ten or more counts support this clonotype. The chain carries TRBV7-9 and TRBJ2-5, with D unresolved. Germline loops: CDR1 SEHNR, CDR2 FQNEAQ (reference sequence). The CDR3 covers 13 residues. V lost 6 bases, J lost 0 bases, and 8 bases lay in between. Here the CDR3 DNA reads TGTGCCAGCAGGGTCGGCTACCAAGAGACCCAGTACTTC. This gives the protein CASRVGYQETQYF.

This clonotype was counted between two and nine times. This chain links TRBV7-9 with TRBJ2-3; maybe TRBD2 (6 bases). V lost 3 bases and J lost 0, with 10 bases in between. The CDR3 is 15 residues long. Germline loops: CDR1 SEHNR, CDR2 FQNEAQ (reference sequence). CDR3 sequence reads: CASSLGLPSTDTQYF. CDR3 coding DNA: TGTGCCAGCAGCTTGGGACTTCCAAGCACAGATACGCAGTATTTT.

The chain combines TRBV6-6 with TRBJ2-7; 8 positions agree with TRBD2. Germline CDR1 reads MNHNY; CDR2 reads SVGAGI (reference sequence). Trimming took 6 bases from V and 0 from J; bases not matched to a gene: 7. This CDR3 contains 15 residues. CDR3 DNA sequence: TGTGCCAGCAGCTCCACGGGAGGGGTCTCCTACGAGCAGTACTTC. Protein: CASSSTGGVSYEQYF.

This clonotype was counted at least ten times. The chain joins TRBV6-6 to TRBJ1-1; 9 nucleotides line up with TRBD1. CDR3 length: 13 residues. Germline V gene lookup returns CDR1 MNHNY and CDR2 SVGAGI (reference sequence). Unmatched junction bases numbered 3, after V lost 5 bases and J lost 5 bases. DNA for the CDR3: TGTGCCAGCAGTACAGGGGGCAGGACTGAAGCTTTCTTT. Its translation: CASSTGGRTEAFF.

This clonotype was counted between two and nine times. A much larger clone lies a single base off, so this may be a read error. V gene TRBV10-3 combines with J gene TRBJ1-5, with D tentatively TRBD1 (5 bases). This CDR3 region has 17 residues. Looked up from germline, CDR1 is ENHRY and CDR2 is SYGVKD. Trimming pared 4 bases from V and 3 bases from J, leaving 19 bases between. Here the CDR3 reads CAISVGRLGGDNQPQHF. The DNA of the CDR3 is TGTGCCATCAGTGTGGGCCGATTGGGAGGGGACAATCAGCCCCAGCATTTT.